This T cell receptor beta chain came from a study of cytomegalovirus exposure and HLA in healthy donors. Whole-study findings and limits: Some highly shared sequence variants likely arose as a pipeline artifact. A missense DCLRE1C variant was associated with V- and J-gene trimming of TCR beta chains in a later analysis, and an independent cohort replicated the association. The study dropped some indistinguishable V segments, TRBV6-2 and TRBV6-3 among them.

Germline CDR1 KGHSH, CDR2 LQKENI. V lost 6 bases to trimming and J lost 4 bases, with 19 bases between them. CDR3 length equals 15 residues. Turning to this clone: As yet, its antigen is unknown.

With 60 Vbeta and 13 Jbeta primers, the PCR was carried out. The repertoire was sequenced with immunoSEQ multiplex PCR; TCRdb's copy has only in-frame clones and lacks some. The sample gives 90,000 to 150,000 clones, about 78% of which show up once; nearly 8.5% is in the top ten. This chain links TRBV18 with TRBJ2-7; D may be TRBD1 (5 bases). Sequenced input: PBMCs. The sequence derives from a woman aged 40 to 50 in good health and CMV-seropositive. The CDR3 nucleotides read TGTGCCAGCTCCCACTGGGGCCAGAACCCTTACGAGCAGTACTTC. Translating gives CASSHWGQNPYEQYF.